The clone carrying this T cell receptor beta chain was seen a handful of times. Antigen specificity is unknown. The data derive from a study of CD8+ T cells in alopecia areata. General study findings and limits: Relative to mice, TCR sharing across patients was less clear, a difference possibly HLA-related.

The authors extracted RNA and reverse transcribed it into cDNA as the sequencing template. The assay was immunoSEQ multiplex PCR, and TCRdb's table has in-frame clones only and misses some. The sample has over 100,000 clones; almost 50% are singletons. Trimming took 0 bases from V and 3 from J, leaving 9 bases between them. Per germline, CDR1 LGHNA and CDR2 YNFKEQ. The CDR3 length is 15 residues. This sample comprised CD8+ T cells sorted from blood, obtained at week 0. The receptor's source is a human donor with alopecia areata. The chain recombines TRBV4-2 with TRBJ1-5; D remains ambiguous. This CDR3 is CASSQDGRNNQPQHF. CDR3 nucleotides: TGTGCCAGCAGCCAAGACGGCAGGAACAATCAGCCCCAGCATTTT.